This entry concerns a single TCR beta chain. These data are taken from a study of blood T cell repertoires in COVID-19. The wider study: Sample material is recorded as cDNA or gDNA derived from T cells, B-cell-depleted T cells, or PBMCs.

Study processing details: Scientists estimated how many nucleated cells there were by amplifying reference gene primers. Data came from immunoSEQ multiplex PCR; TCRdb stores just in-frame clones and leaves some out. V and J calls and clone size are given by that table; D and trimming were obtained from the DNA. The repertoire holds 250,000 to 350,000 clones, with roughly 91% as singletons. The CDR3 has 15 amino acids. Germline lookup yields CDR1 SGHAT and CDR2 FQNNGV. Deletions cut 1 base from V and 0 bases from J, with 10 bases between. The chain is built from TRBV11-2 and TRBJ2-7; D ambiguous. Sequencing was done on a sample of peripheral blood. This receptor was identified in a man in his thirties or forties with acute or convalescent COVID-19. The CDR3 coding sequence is TGTGCCAGCAGCTTAGTAGCAGAGAGCTCCTACGAGCAGTACTTC. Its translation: CASSLVAESSYEQYF.